These 12 T cell receptor beta chains were sequenced from one sample in a study of early T cells in non-severe SARS-CoV-2 infection. TCRdb reprocessed the 5' RACE reads via MiXCR and lists one record per CDR3 protein. The data contain around 50,000 distinct CDR3 sequences, approximately 6.2% of them singletons. Sequencing input: whole blood. These receptors were collected from an adult who was a healthcare worker with PCR-confirmed SARS-CoV-2 infection or an uninfected control (not recorded which).

This clonotype was observed at least ten times. V and J are TRBV5-1 and TRBJ2-2; a weak D match, TRBD2 (5 bases). Germline V gene sequence: CDR1 SGHRS, CDR2 YFSETQ. The ends were cut back, 0 bases at V and 0 bases at J, with 6 bases in the middle. The CDR3 loop spans 15 amino acids. The CDR3 reads CASSLVDSNTGELFF. The CDR3, as DNA: TGCGCCAGCAGCTTGGTGGACTCGAACACCGGGGAGCTGTTTTTT.

V usage is TRBV6-1 and J usage is TRBJ2-5; 9 positions match TRBD1. Germline V CDR1 and CDR2: MNHNS, SASEGT. J lost 1 base, V lost 1 base, and 1 base had no gene match. The CDR3 contains 15 residues. The DNA for the CDR3 is TGTGCCAGCAGTGAAGAGACAGGGGGCCAAGAGACCCAGTACTTC. Translation gives CASSEETGGQETQYF.

This clonotype was seen a few times. The chain combines TRBV12-5 with TRBJ2-7, with 7 bases fitting TRBD1. The junction had 39 bases not matched to a gene; V was cut back by 7 bases and J by 9 bases. Looked up from germline, CDR1 is LGHNT and CDR2 is FRNRAP. CDR3 size: 22 residues. The CDR3 DNA reads as TGTGCTAGTGCCACTGGGGGACCGACAGGGTCAAGGCCACCCGACCCCCCGAAGGGGCAGTACTTC. Protein sequence: CASATGGPTGSRPPDPPKGQYF.

CDR3 bases: TGTGCCAGCAGTACTGGGGACGGAACCTCCTACGAGCAGTACTTC. Amino acid sequence: CASSTGDGTSYEQYF. The chain is built from TRBV6-6 and TRBJ2-7; either TRBD1 or TRBD2 may supply D (5 bases each). Trimming removed 5 bases from V and 0 bases from J, with 14 bases in between. This CDR3 comprises 15 residues. Germline V gene lookup returns CDR1 MNHNY and CDR2 SVGAGI (reference sequence).

The chain couples TRBV6-2 or TRBV6-3 to TRBJ2-7, with 12 bases that match TRBD2. J was trimmed by 3 bases and V by 6 bases; bases with no gene match: 12. The germline V gene has CDR1 MNHEY and CDR2 SVGEGT. This CDR3 is built from 17 residues. CDR3 coding DNA: TGTGCCAGCAGAGGAGAGGAGACTAGCGGGGGATTCTACGAGCAGTACTTC. Amino acid sequence: CASRGEETSGGFYEQYF.

This clonotype was seen ten or more times. The V call is TRBV5-4, the J call TRBJ1-1; D perhaps matches TRBD1 (5 bases). The length of the CDR3 is 14 residues. Trimming cost V 0 bases and J 5 bases, with 11 bases left between them. Germline CDR1 reads SGHNT; CDR2 reads YYREEE (reference sequence). CDR3 amino acids: CASSLAGRETEAFF. CDR3 DNA: TGTGCCAGCAGCTTGGCGGGACGCGAAACTGAAGCTTTCTTT.

This clonotype was recorded many times. The chain carries TRBV7-2 and TRBJ1-2; unclear D gene. CDR1 and CDR2 (germline): SGHTA, FQGNSA. The V and J ends lost 4 bases and 5 bases respectively, with 17 bases between them. The CDR3 sequence is 15 residues long. This CDR3 is CASSSQAGSLYGYTF. As DNA, the CDR3 is TGTGCCAGCAGCTCCCAGGCGGGGAGCTTATATGGCTACACCTTC.

This clonotype was detected only once. The chain uses TRBV11-2 and TRBJ2-1, with D perhaps being TRBD1 or TRBD2 (5 bases each). The CDR3 runs to 18 residues. V shed 1 base and J shed 3 bases, with 19 bases lying between them. CDR1 and CDR2 (germline): SGHAT, FQNNGV. This chain's CDR3 is CASSLVVWGERNYNEQFF. The DNA for the CDR3 is TGTGCCAGCAGCTTAGTGGTTTGGGGCGAGCGGAACTACAATGAGCAGTTCTTC.

This clonotype came up many times. V is TRBV7-9 and J is TRBJ2-4; 10 nucleotides match TRBD1. V was clipped by 4 bases and J by 6 bases; unmatched bases: 6. Germline CDR1 is SEHNR and CDR2 is FQNEAQ (reference sequence). The CDR3 is 15 amino acids. This CDR3 is CASSSHRTGGNIQYF. CDR3 DNA: TGTGCCAGCAGCTCCCACCGGACAGGGGGAAACATTCAGTACTTC.

This clonotype has only a few counts. This chain uses TRBV7-2 with TRBJ2-7; 8 bases are a match to TRBD1. There are 15 residues in the CDR3. With 2 bases clipped from V and 6 bases from J, the junction kept 9 bases outside the gene matches. Germline CDR1 and CDR2: SGHTA and FQGNSA. The CDR3 DNA follows: TGTGCCAGCAGCTTATCCAGGGGGCGCTCGGGCGAGCAGTACTTC. Translated: CASSLSRGRSGEQYF.

By share, this clonotype ranks as large. The junction differs from germline at one of its ends, possibly a read error. The chain is built from TRBV7-7 and TRBJ2-1, with D perhaps matching TRBD1 or TRBD2 (5 bases each). CDR1 SSHAT and CDR2 FNYEAQ come from the germline V gene (reference sequence). The CDR3 length is 16 residues. This CDR3 is CASSLGTEYPNNEQFF. CDR3 coding DNA: TGTGCTAGCAGCTTGGGGACGGAGTACCCTAACAATGAGCAGTTCTTC.

This clonotype came up many times. The J gene is TRBJ2-2, the V gene TRBV6-5; no clear D. This CDR3 region has 13 residues. CDR1 MNHEY and CDR2 SVGAGI come from the germline V gene. The germline V and J ends were trimmed by 0 bases and 5 bases, with 4 bases remaining between them. The CDR3 loop reads CASSYSGTGELFF. The CDR3, as DNA: TGTGCCAGCAGTTACTCAGGAACCGGGGAGCTGTTTTTT.